The clone carrying this T cell receptor (beta chain) showed up many times. The antigen remains undetermined. This CDR3 is built from 14 residues. J was trimmed by 2 bases and V by 2 bases; bases with no gene match: 1. The V gene's germline CDR1 is SNHLY and CDR2 FYNNEI. The data originate from a study of breast tumors, draining lymph nodes, adjacent tissues. Samples came from axillary lymph nodes draining the breast cancer. TCRdb redid the calling of the multiplex PCR reads with MiXCR, one entry per CDR3 protein. The table shows 150,000 to 200,000 distinct CDR3 sequences, with 25% to 40% occurring only once. Study-level results: Most tumor T cells seemingly derive from lymph node, then expand in tumor. That most tumor T cells come from lymph nodes remained unproven.

Input material: axillary lymph node tissue. The chain combines TRBV2 with TRBJ1-1, with 8 positions matching TRBD1. This receptor was obtained from a female donor with breast cancer. Some clones in this sample may be carry-over from other donors' samples. The CDR3 here is CASSETGGNTEAFF. CDR3 sequence (DNA): TGTGCCAGCAGTGAAACAGGGGGAAACACTGAAGCTTTCTTT.